This T cell receptor (beta chain) appears in the sequencing data of a study of cytotoxic CD8 clonotypes in ibrutinib-treated CLL. General study results and limits: Clonality was higher at baseline than in age-matched healthy donors and tracked circulating CD8+ T-cell counts. Rising at ibrutinib response, clonality subsequently fell back toward baseline at progression.

V lost 4 bases to trimming and J lost 3 bases; unmatched junction nucleotides: 5. Germline values: CDR1 LNHDA, CDR2 SQIVND (reference sequence). The CDR3 contains 15 residues. This clone was observed a handful of times. The antigen is unknown. The authors obtained roughly 2 micrograms of genomic DNA from cryopreserved PBMCs for TCR beta libraries. Deep sequencing aimed at 1 in 200,000 to 1 in 1 million T cells' resolution. Generated by immunoSEQ multiplex PCR, the TCRdb table keeps only in-frame clones and is missing some. Altogether about 200,000 clones are present, approximately 72% being singletons, with the ten largest covering under 15%.

J is TRBJ2-2 and V is TRBV19; 7 positions match TRBD2. The starting material was PBMCs, obtained after 24 months of ibrutinib treatment. This TCR was sampled from a human donor with chronic lymphocytic leukemia. CDR3 coding DNA: TGTGCCAGTAGTAGTGGACTAGTCGACACCGGGGAGCTGTTTTTT. Its protein is CASSSGLVDTGELFF.